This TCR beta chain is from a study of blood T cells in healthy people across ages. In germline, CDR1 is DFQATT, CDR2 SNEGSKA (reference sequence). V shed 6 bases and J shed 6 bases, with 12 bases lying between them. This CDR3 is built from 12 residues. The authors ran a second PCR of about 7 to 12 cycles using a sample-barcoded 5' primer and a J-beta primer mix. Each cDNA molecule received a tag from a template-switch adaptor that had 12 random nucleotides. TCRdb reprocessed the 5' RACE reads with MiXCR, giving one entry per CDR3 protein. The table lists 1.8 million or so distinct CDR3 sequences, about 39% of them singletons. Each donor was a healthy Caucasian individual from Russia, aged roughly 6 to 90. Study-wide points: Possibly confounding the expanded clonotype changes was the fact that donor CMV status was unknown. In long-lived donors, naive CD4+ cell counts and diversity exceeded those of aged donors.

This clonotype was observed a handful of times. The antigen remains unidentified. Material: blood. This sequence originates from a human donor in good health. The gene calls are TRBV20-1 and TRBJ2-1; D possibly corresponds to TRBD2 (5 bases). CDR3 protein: CSADLAANEQFF. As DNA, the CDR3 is TGCAGTGCAGATCTAGCCGCCAATGAGCAGTTCTTC.